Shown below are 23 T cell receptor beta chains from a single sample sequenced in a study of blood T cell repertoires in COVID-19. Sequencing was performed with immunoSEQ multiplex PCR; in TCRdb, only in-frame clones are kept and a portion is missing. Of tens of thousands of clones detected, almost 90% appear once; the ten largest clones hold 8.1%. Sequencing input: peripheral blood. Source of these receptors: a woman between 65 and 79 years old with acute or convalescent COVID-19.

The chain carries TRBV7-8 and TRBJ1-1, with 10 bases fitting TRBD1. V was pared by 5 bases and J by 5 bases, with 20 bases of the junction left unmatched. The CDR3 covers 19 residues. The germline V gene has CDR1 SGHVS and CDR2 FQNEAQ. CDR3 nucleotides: TGTGCCAGCAGCCCCCGAGGTATCGGACAGGGGGTCCTGCGAACTGAAGCTTTCTTT. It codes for CASSPRGIGQGVLRTEAFF.

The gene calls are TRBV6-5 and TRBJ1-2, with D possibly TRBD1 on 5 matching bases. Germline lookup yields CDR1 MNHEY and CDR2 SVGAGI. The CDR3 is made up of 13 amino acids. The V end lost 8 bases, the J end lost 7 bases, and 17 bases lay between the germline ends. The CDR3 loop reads CASQETEKFGYTF. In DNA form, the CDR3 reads TGTGCCAGCCAAGAGACAGAAAAGTTTGGCTACACCTTC.

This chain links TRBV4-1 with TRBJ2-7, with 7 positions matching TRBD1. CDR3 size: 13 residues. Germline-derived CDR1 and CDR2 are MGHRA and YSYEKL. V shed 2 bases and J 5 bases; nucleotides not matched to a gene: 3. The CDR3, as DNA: TGCGCCAGCAGCCAACCGACAGGGAACGAGCAGTACTTC. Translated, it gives CASSQPTGNEQYF.

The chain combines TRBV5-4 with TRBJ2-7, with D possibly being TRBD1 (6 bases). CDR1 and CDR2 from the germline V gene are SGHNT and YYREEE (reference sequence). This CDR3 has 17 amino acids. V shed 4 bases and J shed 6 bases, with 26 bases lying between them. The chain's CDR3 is CASSRTWGLGRYGEQYF. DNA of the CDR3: TGTGCCAGCAGCCGAACTTGGGGGCTAGGCCGATACGGCGAGCAGTACTTC. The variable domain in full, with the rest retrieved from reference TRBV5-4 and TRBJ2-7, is ETGVTQSPTHLIKTRGQQVTLRCSSQSGHNTVSWYQQALGQGPQFIFQYYREEENGRGNFPPRFSGLQFPNYSSELNVNALELDDSALYLCASSRTWGLGRYGEQYFGPGTRLTVT.

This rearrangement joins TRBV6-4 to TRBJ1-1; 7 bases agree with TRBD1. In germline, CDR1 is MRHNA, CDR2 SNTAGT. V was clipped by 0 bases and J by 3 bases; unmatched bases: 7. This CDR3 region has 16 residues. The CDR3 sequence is CASSDSGGAGYTEAFF. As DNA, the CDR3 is TGTGCCAGCAGTGACTCAGGGGGCGCGGGCTACACTGAAGCTTTCTTT.

For the CDR3, the DNA is TGCGCCAGCAGTTTTAGCGGGGACCACTCAGAGACCCAGTACTTC. Its protein is CASSFSGDHSETQYF. The chain has TRBV5-1 and TRBJ2-5; 8 positions match TRBD2. CDR3 size: 15 residues. CDR1 is SGHRS and CDR2 is YFSETQ in the germline V gene. V lost 5 bases, J lost 4 bases, and 10 bases stayed unmatched. The complete variable domain, with remaining parts taken from reference TRBV5-1 and TRBJ2-5, reads KAGVTQTPRYLIKTRGQQVTLSCSPISGHRSVSWYQQTPGQGLQFLFEYFSETQRNKGNFPGRFSGRQFSNSRSEMNVSTLELGDSALYLCASSFSGDHSETQYFGPGTRLLVL.

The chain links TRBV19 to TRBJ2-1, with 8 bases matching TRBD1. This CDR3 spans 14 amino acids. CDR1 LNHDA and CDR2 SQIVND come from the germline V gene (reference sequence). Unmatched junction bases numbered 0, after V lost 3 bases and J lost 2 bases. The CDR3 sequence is CASSIRGPYNEQFF. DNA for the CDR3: TGTGCCAGTAGTATCAGGGGGCCCTACAATGAGCAGTTCTTC. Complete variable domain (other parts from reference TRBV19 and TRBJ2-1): DGGITQSPKYLFRKEGQNVTLSCEQNLNHDAMYWYRQDPGQGLRLIYYSQIVNDFQKGDIAEGYSVSREKKESFPLTVTSAQKNPTAFYLCASSIRGPYNEQFFGPGTRLTVL.

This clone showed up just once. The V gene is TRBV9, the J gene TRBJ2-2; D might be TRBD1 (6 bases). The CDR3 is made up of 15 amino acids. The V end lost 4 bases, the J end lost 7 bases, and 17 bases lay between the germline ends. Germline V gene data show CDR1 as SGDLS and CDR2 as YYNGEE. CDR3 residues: CASSPAQGLSGELFF. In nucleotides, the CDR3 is TGTGCCAGCAGCCCGGCCCAGGGGCTTAGCGGGGAGCTGTTTTTT.

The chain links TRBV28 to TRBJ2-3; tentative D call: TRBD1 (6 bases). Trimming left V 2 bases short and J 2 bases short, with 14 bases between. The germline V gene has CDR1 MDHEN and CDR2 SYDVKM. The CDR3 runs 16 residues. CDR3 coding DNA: TGTGCCAGCAGTTTAGGGGGCGCTAGTCCCACAGATACGCAGTATTTT. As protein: CASSLGGASPTDTQYF.

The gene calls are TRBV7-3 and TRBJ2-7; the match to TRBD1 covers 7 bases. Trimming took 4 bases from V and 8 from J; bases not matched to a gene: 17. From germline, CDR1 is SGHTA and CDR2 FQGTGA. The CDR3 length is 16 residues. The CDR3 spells CASSSNLNPGQAQQYF. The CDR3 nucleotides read TGTGCCAGCAGCTCCAACCTCAACCCCGGACAGGCCCAGCAGTACTTC. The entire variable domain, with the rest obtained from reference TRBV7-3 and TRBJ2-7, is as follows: GAGVSQTPSNKVTEKGKYVELRCDPISGHTALYWYRQSLGQGPEFLIYFQGTGAADDSGLPNDRFFAVRPEGSVSTLKIQRTERGDSAVYLCASSSNLNPGQAQQYFGPGTRLTVT.

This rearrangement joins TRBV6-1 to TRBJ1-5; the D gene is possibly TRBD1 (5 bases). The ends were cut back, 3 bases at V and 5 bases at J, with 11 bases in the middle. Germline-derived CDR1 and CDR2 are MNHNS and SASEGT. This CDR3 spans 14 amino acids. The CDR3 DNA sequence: TGTGCCAGCAGTGATGACAGAATATATCAGCCCCAGCATTTT. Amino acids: CASSDDRIYQPQHF.

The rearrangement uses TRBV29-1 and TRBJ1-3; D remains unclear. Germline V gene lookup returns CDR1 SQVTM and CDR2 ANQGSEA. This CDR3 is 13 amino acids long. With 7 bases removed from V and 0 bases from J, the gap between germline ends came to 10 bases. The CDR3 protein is CSAVRNSGNTIYF. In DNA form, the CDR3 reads TGCAGCGCCGTCAGGAACTCTGGAAACACCATATATTTT.

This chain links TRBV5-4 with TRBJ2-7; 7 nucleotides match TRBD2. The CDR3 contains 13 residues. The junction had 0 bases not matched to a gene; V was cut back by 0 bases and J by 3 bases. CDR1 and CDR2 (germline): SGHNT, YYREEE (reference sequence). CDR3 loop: CASSLERDYEQYF. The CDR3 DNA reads TGTGCCAGCAGCTTGGAGCGGGACTACGAGCAGTACTTC.

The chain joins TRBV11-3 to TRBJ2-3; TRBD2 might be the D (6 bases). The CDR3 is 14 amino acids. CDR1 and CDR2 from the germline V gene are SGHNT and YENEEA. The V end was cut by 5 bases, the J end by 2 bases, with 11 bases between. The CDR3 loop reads CASSLGGDTDTQYF. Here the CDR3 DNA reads TGTGCCAGCAGCCTGGGGGGAGACACAGATACGCAGTATTTT.

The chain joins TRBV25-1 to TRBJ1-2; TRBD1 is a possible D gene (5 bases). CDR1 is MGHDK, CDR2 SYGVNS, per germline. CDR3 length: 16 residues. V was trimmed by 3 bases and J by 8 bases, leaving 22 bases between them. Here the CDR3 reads CASSDPSQGPSKGYTF. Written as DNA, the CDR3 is TGTGCCAGCAGTGACCCCTCCCAGGGTCCCTCTAAAGGCTACACCTTC.

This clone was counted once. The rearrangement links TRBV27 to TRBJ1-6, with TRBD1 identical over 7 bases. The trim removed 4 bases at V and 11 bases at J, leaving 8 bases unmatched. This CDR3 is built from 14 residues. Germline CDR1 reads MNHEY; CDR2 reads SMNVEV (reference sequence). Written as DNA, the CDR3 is TGTGCCAGCAGTTCCCATCGACAGGGTACACCCCTCCACTTT. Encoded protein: CASSSHRQGTPLHF.

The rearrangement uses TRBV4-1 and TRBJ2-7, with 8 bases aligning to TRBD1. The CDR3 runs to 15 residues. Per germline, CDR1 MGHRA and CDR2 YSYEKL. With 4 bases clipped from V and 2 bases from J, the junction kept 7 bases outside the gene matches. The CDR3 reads CASSRQTGDPYEQYF. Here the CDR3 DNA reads TGCGCCAGCAGCCGACAGACAGGGGACCCCTACGAGCAGTACTTC.

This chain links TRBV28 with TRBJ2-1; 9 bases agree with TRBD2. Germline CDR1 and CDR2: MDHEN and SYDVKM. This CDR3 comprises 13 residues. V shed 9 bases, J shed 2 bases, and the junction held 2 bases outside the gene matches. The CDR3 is CASSGSPYNEQFF. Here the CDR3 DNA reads TGTGCCAGTAGCGGGAGCCCCTACAATGAGCAGTTCTTC.

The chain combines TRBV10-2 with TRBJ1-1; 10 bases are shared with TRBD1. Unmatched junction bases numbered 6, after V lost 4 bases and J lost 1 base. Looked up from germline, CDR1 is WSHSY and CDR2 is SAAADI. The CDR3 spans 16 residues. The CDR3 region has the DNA TGCGCCAGCAGTGTTTACCGGACAGGGGGGAACACTGAAGCTTTCTTT. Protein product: CASSVYRTGGNTEAFF.

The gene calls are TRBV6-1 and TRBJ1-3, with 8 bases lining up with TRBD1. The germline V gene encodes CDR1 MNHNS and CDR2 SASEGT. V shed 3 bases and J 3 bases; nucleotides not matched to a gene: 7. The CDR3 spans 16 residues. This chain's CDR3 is CASSESGGANGNTIYF. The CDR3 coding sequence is TGTGCCAGCAGTGAGTCAGGGGGCGCGAATGGAAACACCATATATTTT.

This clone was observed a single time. CDR3 DNA: TGTGCCAGCAGCCAATGGACTAGCGGGGAAAACAATGAGCAGTTCTTC. It is translated as CASSQWTSGENNEQFF. The V call is TRBV6-6, the J call TRBJ2-1; 12 nucleotides line up with TRBD2. The CDR3 sequence is 16 residues long. CDR1 is MNHNY, CDR2 SVGAGI, per germline (reference sequence). With V trimmed by 6 bases and J by 5 bases, 8 bases remained unmatched.

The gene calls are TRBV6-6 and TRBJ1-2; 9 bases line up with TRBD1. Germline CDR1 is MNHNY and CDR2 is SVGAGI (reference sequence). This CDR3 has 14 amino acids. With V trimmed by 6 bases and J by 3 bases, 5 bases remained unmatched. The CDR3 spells CASRPGQGHYGYTF. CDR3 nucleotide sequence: TGTGCCAGCAGACCGGGACAGGGACACTATGGCTACACCTTC.

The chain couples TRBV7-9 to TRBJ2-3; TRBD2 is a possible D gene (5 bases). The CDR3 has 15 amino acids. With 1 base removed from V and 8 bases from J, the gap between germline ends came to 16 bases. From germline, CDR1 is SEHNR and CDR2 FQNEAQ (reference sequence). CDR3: CASSLGSGVEGTQYF. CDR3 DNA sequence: TGTGCCAGCAGCTTAGGTTCCGGGGTTGAGGGTACGCAGTATTTT.